This T cell receptor (beta chain) was sequenced for a study of identical twins (TCRdb year 2016). About the full investigation: The study deep-sequenced TCR alpha and beta repertoires from monozygotic twins, unrelated adults of various ages and cord blood to test whether fetal clonotypes persist. To rule out contamination, replicate twin experiments were performed at different times with different library preparation protocols.

On the study overall, not on this receptor specifically: Compared with coincidental sharing between unrelated individuals, out-of-frame TCR alpha sequences shared between twins showed an excess of sequences with low generation probability. In monozygotic twins, recombination models systematically underestimated out-of-frame TCR alpha sharing, but the models matched the sharing seen between unrelated individuals. Zero-insertion analyses could be partly confounded by invariant T cells such as MAIT and iNKT, though diverse VJ usage argued against such confounding for most clonotypes. A weaker excess of twin sharing was found in beta out-of-frame sequences because the signal-to-noise ratio was lowered by fewer shared sequences. Because the same donors could not be followed over many years, the conclusions relied on cross-sectional statistical analysis. Abundant cord blood beta clonotypes carried fewer insertions; young adult naive repertoires showed a weaker similar trend, while memory repertoires showed none.

Every donor was a healthy Caucasian. Miltenyi CD45RO+ enrichment and human naive T-cell isolation kits were used to isolate memory (CD45RO+) and naive T cells from PBMC. In its sample, this clonotype comes out as medium-sized (0.01 to 0.1%). What this receptor recognizes is not known. No much larger clone exists at a distance of one base, and base qualities are not known. Library method: 5' RACE. TCRdb names Illumina HiSeq 2000 as the instrument used. A universal primer binding site was added through template switching, and the final cDNA carried a unique molecular identifier so that TCR cDNA molecules could be counted accurately. Specific primers in the conserved constant-segment region were used to synthesize first-strand cDNA for the TCR alpha and beta chains. To control for contamination, every cDNA library was double barcoded, receiving both a SMART-Mk sample barcode and Illumina barcodes. TruSeq adapter sequences, together with Illumina sample barcodes, were added in two successive PCR steps. Sequencing of the TCR alpha and beta cDNA libraries was done on the Illumina HiSeq platform using custom primers. Per the authors' processing: Raw reads were processed with MiGEC to extract unique molecular identifiers, and MiXCR was used to determine CDR3 positions. For each individual, recombination models were inferred using an EM algorithm with the repgenHMM and IGoR tools. The analysis of shared clonotypes was done with the tcR package in R, with sharing normalized by the product of cloneset sizes. To study raw recombination free of thymic and clonal selection effects, out-of-frame nonproductive sequences were analyzed. TCRdb trimmed public reads at Q25 via fastp, called clones via MiXCR and kept in-frame beta chains. Here each entry gathers all rows of one CDR3 protein and keeps the most common genes and DNA. The V and J calls and clone size are TCRdb's, not the authors'. The sample table contains approximately 260,000 distinct CDR3 sequences; only one count was recorded for 11% to 15% of them. The biggest ten clones account for 8.8% of the sample.

This TCR came from a young woman in good health. Sequencing input: memory (CD45RO+) T cells sorted from blood. According to the study, the label for this sample's cell subset or site signals: CD45RO+ enriched T cells.

The DNA reads TGTGCCAGCAGCTTGAAGAGGGGGGAGCTGTTTTTT. The encoded protein is CASSLKRGELFF. The V and J segments used are TRBV7-9 and TRBJ2-2; the D gene cannot be resolved reliably. The CDR3 starts with the cysteine, ends with the phenylalanine, and has 12 residues. The DNA shown is the 36-base CDR3, in frame from base 1. CDR1 is given as SEHNR and CDR2 as FQNEAQ, both from the germline V gene (reference sequence). V and J lose 3 bases and 8 bases, and a span of 7 bases separates them.